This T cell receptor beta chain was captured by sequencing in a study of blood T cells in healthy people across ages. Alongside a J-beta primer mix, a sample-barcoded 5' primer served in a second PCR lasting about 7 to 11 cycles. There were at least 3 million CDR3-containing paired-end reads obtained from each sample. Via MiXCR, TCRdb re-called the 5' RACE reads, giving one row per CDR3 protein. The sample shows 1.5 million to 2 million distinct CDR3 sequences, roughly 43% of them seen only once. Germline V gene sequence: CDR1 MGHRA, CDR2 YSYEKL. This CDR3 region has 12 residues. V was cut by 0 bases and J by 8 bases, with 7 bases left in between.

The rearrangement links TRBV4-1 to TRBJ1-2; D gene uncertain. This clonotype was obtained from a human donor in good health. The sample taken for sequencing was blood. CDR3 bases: TGCGCCAGCAGCCAAGATATCGGAGGCTACACCTTC. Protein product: CASSQDIGGYTF.